These T cell receptor beta chains were read from a single sample in a study of T cell clonotyping in hematopoietic cell transplantation. Sequencing used immunoSEQ multiplex PCR; TCRdb keeps in-frame clones, though not all of them. The repertoire has roughly 24,000 clones, approximately 82% of them found once; the top ten carry approximately 24%. This specimen consisted of peripheral blood mononuclear cells, obtained before stem cell transplant. Receptor source: a woman in her sixties with acute myeloid leukemia. Some clones in this sample may be carry-over from other donors' samples. CDR3s include the opening cysteine and the closing phenylalanine or tryptophan. The D gene is left open where the match is weak. Only part of the rows carry a size: once, few, many, or a class if the clone is expanded.

clone_size: NA
d_call: TRBD1
j_call: TRBJ2-5
v_call: TRBV7-2
cdr3_nt: TGTGCCAGCAGCCAGGGACAGGCGGGGGAGACCCAGTACTTC
cdr3_aa: CASSQGQAGETQYF

clone_size: NA
d_call: NA
j_call: TRBJ1-2
v_call: TRBV9
cdr3_nt: TGTGCCAGCAGCGTAGGGGTAGGGGGAGGTGGCTACACCTTC
cdr3_aa: CASSVGVGGGGYTF

clone_size: NA
d_call: NA
j_call: TRBJ2-1
v_call: TRBV7-3
cdr3_nt: TGTGCCAGCAGTTGGGGCGGAGGGCCGTACAATGAGCAGTTCTTC
cdr3_aa: CASSWGGGPYNEQFF

clone_size: NA
d_call: NA
j_call: TRBJ2-3
v_call: TRBV9
cdr3_nt: TGTGCCAGCAGCGAAAGAGAGGGGGGCAATGCCGATACGCAGTATTTT
cdr3_aa: CASSEREGGNADTQYF

clone_size: once
d_call: TRBD1
j_call: TRBJ1-2
v_call: TRBV5-6
cdr3_nt: TGTGCCAGCAGGTCAGGGGGCTGGAACTATGGCTACACCTTC
cdr3_aa: CASRSGGWNYGYTF

clone_size: NA
d_call: TRBD1
j_call: TRBJ2-7
v_call: TRBV19
cdr3_nt: TGTGCCAGTAAGGGACAGAACTCCTACGAGCAGTACTTC
cdr3_aa: CASKGQNSYEQYF

clone_size: NA
d_call: NA
j_call: TRBJ2-5
v_call: TRBV10-3
cdr3_nt: TGTGCCTCCCGAGGTCGGGGGACTCTACAAGAGACCCAGTACTTC
cdr3_aa: CASRGRGTLQETQYF

clone_size: NA
d_call: NA
j_call: TRBJ2-2
v_call: TRBV6-5
cdr3_nt: TGTGCCAGCAGTGCAACAGACACCGGGGAGCTGTTTTTT
cdr3_aa: CASSATDTGELFF

clone_size: NA
d_call: TRBD1
j_call: TRBJ1-1
v_call: TRBV7-8
cdr3_nt: TGTGCCAGCAGCAGCCAACAGGGGCAGAGGACTGAAGCTTTCTTT
cdr3_aa: CASSSQQGQRTEAFF

clone_size: NA
d_call: NA
j_call: TRBJ1-4
v_call: TRBV6-5
cdr3_nt: TGTGCCAGCAGAAAGGAGGGAACTAATGAAAAACTGTTTTTT
cdr3_aa: CASRKEGTNEKLFF

clone_size: few
d_call: NA
j_call: TRBJ1-2
v_call: TRBV28
cdr3_nt: TGTGCCAGCAGACACGCGTACGTAAACAAAGGGAATGGCTACACCTTC
cdr3_aa: CASRHAYVNKGNGYTF

clone_size: NA
d_call: NA
j_call: TRBJ2-2
v_call: TRBV6-5
cdr3_nt: TGTGCCAGCAGGTCCGGGAGCGGCACCGGGGAGCTGTTTTTT
cdr3_aa: CASRSGSGTGELFF

clone_size: NA
d_call: NA
j_call: TRBJ1-1
v_call: TRBV5-1
cdr3_nt: TGCGCCAGCACCCCGGATGGGAAGAACACTGAAGCTTTCTTT
cdr3_aa: CASTPDGKNTEAFF

clone_size: NA
d_call: NA
j_call: TRBJ2-7
v_call: TRBV19
cdr3_nt: TGTGCCAGTAGTATAACGGCGGACTCCTACGAGCAGTACTTC
cdr3_aa: CASSITADSYEQYF

clone_size: few
d_call: NA
j_call: TRBJ1-1
v_call: TRBV10-3
cdr3_nt: TGTGCCATCAGTGTGGGTACCCAGGTTGGAGCTTTCTTT
cdr3_aa: CAISVGTQVGAFF

clone_size: NA
d_call: NA
j_call: TRBJ2-2
v_call: TRBV27
cdr3_nt: TGTGCCAGCAGTTTATCGAGCCTCTCCGGGGAGCTGTTTTTT
cdr3_aa: CASSLSSLSGELFF

clone_size: once
d_call: NA
j_call: TRBJ2-2
v_call: TRBV6-6
cdr3_nt: TGTGCCACCCGGACAGCCCTGAACACCGGGGAGCTGTTTTTT
cdr3_aa: CATRTALNTGELFF